This section outlines one T cell receptor beta chain sequence together with its context. Antigen specificity is unknown. The data were obtained in a study of cytomegalovirus exposure and HLA in healthy donors. Study results and limitations: Researchers reported from a later analysis that most CMV-associated TCR beta chains appeared HLA-restricted. TCR beta sequences reportedly predicted most subjects' HLA-A and HLA-B alleles accurately. Near-uniform donor sequencing depth was presumed by presence/absence analyses.

The study ran its PCR with 60 Vbeta and 13 Jbeta primers. Repertoires were generated with immunoSEQ multiplex PCR, while TCRdb's copy carries only in-frame clones and drops some. The sample lists approximately 220,000 clones; roughly four fifths were seen once. The trim removed 4 bases at V and 8 bases at J, leaving 6 bases unmatched. Germline-derived CDR1 and CDR2 are SGHRS and YFSETQ. This CDR3 is built from 14 residues. The gene calls are TRBV5-1 and TRBJ1-6; 7 bases are shared with TRBD1. This TCR was sampled from a girl aged 2 to 10 in good health and CMV-seronegative. Sequencing used PBMCs. CDR3 in DNA: TGCGCCAGCAGCCAGACAGGGCCCGATTCACCCCTCCACTTT. It codes for CASSQTGPDSPLHF.